This TCR beta chain was found in a study of T-cell reconstitution after alpha-beta-depleted transplantation in children. This clonotype was observed a handful of times. During its preparation, the TCRbeta library received unique molecular identifiers. TCRdb fed the PCR reads into MiXCR, producing one record per CDR3 protein. The sample records 450,000 to 600,000 distinct CDR3 sequences, 18% being singletons. The CDR3 covers 16 residues. The ends lost 5 bases at V and 7 bases at J; junction bases unmatched: 12. Germline V gives CDR1 SGHTA, CDR2 FQGTGA. This sequence originates from a human donor who donated a stem cell graft to a child with acute lymphoblastic leukemia. V usage is TRBV7-3 and J usage is TRBJ2-4; the match to TRBD1 covers 9 bases. The sequencing used PBMCs from the stem cell graft donor, collected from the stem cell graft. The DNA for the CDR3 is TGTGCCAGCAGCACCTACTCCGGGACAGGGCGGAACATTCAGTACTTC. It codes for CASSTYSGTGRNIQYF.